What follows describes a single T cell receptor beta chain. This clonotype came up a few times. Its target antigen remains unknown. There are no base qualities to consult, and no much larger clone falls within one base. The 39 donors, aged about 6 to 95 years, were systemically healthy Caucasian individuals from Russia. Ten milliliters of peripheral blood were drawn from each donor into EDTA-treated Vacutainer tubes. Ficoll-Paque density-gradient centrifugation was used to isolate PBMCs, with at least 7 million obtained per sample. Trizol reagent was used to extract total RNA from PBMCs, with at least 6 micrograms per sample. For every donor, an aliquot of PBMCs went through flow cytometry to measure the percentages of naive CD45RAhigh/CD27high T cells. These data originate in a study of blood T cells in healthy people across ages (dated by TCRdb to about 2015). Describing the broader study: Template switching captured roughly one uniquely barcoded TCR beta cDNA molecule per two T cells in model experiments. To avoid experimental bias, donors of different ages were spread randomly across the sequencing lanes. Donors were grouped into four age groups: young (average 16 years), middle-aged (less than 40), aged (roughly 62) and long-lived (approximately 81). Using the same blood draw, the study looked at two additional independent replicas of 1 million unique cDNA reads for two donors, one aged 18 to 29 and the other aged 80 or older. The study measured age-related changes in TCR beta repertoire diversity using deep sequencing normalized with unique cDNA molecular identifiers. Broad study findings and their caveats: The long-lived group showed more naive CD4+ T cells, fewer expanded clones and increased TCR diversity than the aged group, suggesting age selection. The percentage of naive T cells measured by flow cytometry correlated strongly with observed TCR beta diversity. Observed TCR beta diversity per million T cells fell roughly linearly with age, and a significant reduction was already apparent by age roughly 40. Estimates of total diversity from one million sequenced T cells were regarded as lower bounds and underestimates. Because donor CMV infection status was unknown, age-related changes in expanded clonotypes were potentially confounded. Because profiling used bulk unsorted PBMCs, naive and antigen-experienced compartments could not be compared conclusively.

Library preparation was by 5' RACE. Instrument used: Illumina HiSeq 2500. A second roughly 6 to 11 cycle PCR used a sample-barcoded 5' primer and a J-beta primer mix. A unique molecular identifier was introduced onto each TCR beta cDNA molecule by a template-switch 5' adaptor carrying 12 random nucleotides. Each sample yielded at least 2.5 million CDR3-containing paired-end reads. First-strand cDNA was synthesized from all RNA with the Mint cDNA synthesis kit, primed by a TRBC-specific oligonucleotide. After uracil-DNA glycosylase treatment, a first 18-cycle PCR used universal primers M1SS and BC2_uni_R on all cDNA. Per the original workflow: For normalization, 1 million high-quality reads, each with a distinct molecular identifier, were randomly selected from each sample. Instead of being binned into consensus sequences, reads that shared molecular identifiers were thrown out. MiTCR, set to a Q25 quality threshold and the strictest error-elimination algorithm, was used for CDR3 identification, clonotype clustering and error correction. A nonparametric unseen species model with Euler transformation was used to estimate lower-bound total TCR beta diversity. TCRdb took the public reads, trimmed them with fastp at Q25, ran MiXCR for clone calling and kept in-frame beta chains. Every entry covers one CDR3 protein and lists the most common genes and DNA from its rows. The authors' filters were not applied to this entry. Counted in this sample were 700,000 to 950,000 distinct CDR3 sequences; about 62% of them appeared once. The ten largest clonotypes hold approximately 23% of the sample.

Unmatched junction bases come to 7, with V trimmed by 2 bases and J by 5 bases. CDR1 SEHNR and CDR2 FQNEAQ were looked up in the germline V gene (reference sequence). Reading from cysteine to phenylalanine, the CDR3 counts 15 amino acids. Only the CDR3 DNA stays, 45 bases, in frame from base 1. The source material was blood. The sequence is built from TRBV7-9 and TRBJ1-2, with TRBD1 identical over 8 junction bases. The TCR sequence derives from a man between 25 and 39 years old in good health. The DNA sequence is as follows: TGTGCCAGCAGCTTAACAACAGGGGGTCTTTATGGCTACACCTTC. This codes for CASSLTTGGLYGYTF.